This T cell receptor (beta chain) comes out of a study of T-cell memory formation after mild COVID-19. Remarks on this clonotype: The antigen remains undetermined.

General study findings and limits: Whereas later expanders leaned CD4+, clones contracting day 15 to 85 showed a balanced CD4/CD8 makeup. Confirmation of SARS-CoV-2 specificity was lacking for second-wave clones peaking day 37.

With V trimmed by 2 bases and J by 5 bases, 4 bases remained unmatched. The CDR3 contains 15 residues. Germline CDR1 MDHEN, CDR2 SYDVKM. TCRdb fed the 5' RACE reads into MiXCR, producing one record per CDR3 protein. The sample yields approximately 300,000 distinct CDR3 sequences, about a sixth seen once. The clonotype was recovered from a man aged 18 to 30 who had mild COVID-19 (a few samples of this study predate the infection). Cell type and time point are not known. The chain couples TRBV28 to TRBJ2-2; TRBD1 matches 8 bases. Input material: PBMCs or a T cell subset sorted from them (not recorded which). The CDR3 protein is CASSLNRGRTGELFF. As DNA, the CDR3 is TGTGCCAGCAGTTTAAACAGGGGGAGGACCGGGGAGCTGTTTTTT.